This entry features one T cell receptor beta chain sequence. This entry is derived from a study of blood T cell repertoires in COVID-19. V was clipped by 2 bases and J by 4 bases, with 8 bases between them. The CDR3 spans 13 residues. Per germline, CDR1 MDHEN and CDR2 SYDVKM. Per the original methods: Reference gene primer amplification in the assay estimated nucleated cell counts. Measured with immunoSEQ multiplex PCR; TCRdb has only the in-frame clones, and not every one. Clone size and the V and J calls come from that table; the DNA yielded D and trimming. The repertoire has more than 150,000 clones, around 83% of them found once; the top ten carry around 6.3%.

The gene calls are TRBV28 and TRBJ1-1, with D hard to call. Source material: peripheral blood. The TCR comes from a woman in her thirties or forties with acute or convalescent COVID-19. As DNA, the CDR3 is TGTGCCAGCAGTTTAATCCGGGGCACTGAAGCTTTCTTT. Encoded protein: CASSLIRGTEAFF.